This paragraph reports one T cell receptor (beta chain). Its binding antigen is unknown. The sample belongs to a study of cytomegalovirus exposure and HLA in healthy donors (TCRdb year 2017). In terms of the full investigation: An earlier analysis of about 530 of the donors reported 276 Gb of sequence data and about 120 million unique TCR beta sequences obtained from about 170 million T cells. Along with the approximately 620-subject first cohort, a separate validation cohort of over a hundred different subjects was used. In a later genetic analysis, genome-wide SNP genotypes for 398 of the 666 donors were used, and that subset was treated as a discovery cohort. The study was designed to test whether signatures of past pathogen exposure could be identified by cataloging public T cell receptors. To predict cytomegalovirus infection status, the study combined high-throughput TCR immunosequencing, statistical association of individual TCRs with disease status, and machine learning. Class I and class II HLA loci were covered by the typing at four-digit resolution. Among a few hundred genotyped donors of the cohort, an average of about 240,000 unique TCR beta nucleotide sequences were sequenced per donor, around 20% of them non-productive. Donor age, sex, ethnicity and CMV serostatus were compiled alongside the repertoire data. The number of typed donors differed by locus: 629-630 for A, B, C, DRB1 and DQB1; approximately 540 for DQA1; 606 for DPA1; and around 490 for DPB1. The study used immunosequencing to profile the T cell repertoires of around 600 subjects and linked those repertoires to cytomegalovirus serostatus. Every repertoire in the discovery cohort had been generated on one and the same sequencing platform. Of the 300 to 450 genotyped donors, approximately 81% were placed in the genetic ancestry cluster associated with self-reported Caucasian donors. In a later analysis, previously published TCR beta repertoires from 666 donors were re-analyzed and high-resolution HLA genotyping was added so that TCR occurrence patterns could be studied. In an earlier analysis of a few hundred of the donors, high-throughput TCR beta sequencing was used to judge whether each TCR beta V gene segment behaved as functional or pseudogenic. About 330 gigabases of sequencing data and around 85 million unique TCR sequences made up an early release that covered 500 to 650 HLA-typed donors. Rather than using new phenotypic data, the later analysis identified candidate immune exposures from TCR beta sequences and from how often those sequences occurred across donors. Roughly 5 DR-DQ haplotypes were handled as single units for association and clustering because linkage in the cohort was strong.

The cohort consisted of 650 to 850 healthy bone marrow donors. Cohort members were all nominally healthy when sampled, although unrecorded immune exposures were likely present. The donor was CMV seropositive and was included in the group of 250 to 300 seropositive cohort members. A peripheral blood sample was collected from each donor, and TCR beta sequencing was performed on peripheral blood mononuclear cells. Genomic DNA was extracted from the blood cell samples with the Qiagen DNeasy Blood Extraction Kit. Per the germline V gene, MGHRA is the CDR1 and YSYEKL is the CDR2. Between the V and J ends, shortened by 7 bases and 9 bases respectively, the junction contains 19 bases. The CDR3 runs 14 amino acids, cysteine and phenylalanine included. Here the CDR3 DNA is all that survives: 42 bases in frame from base 1. Overall results and qualifications from the work: Correlated functional status among segregating V segments might be attributable to linkage disequilibrium, but an unknown experimental factor could not be ruled out. The authors suggested that the approach could potentially be extended to other disease states and immunological phenotypes. According to a later analysis, most CMV-associated TCR beta chains appeared to be HLA-restricted, and the HLA associations seemed to be driven largely by CMV exposure. In vitro tests confirmed that three of the cytomegalovirus-associated TCR beta chains recognize cytomegalovirus antigens. In the study, 150 to 200 TCR beta chains were listed as associated with cytomegalovirus. CMV serostatus was the only immune exposure information available for the cohort. The classifier was reported to diagnose cytomegalovirus status with high specificity and sensitivity in both the original cohort and the validation cohort. According to a later analysis, parvovirus B19, influenza, CMV and Epstein-Barr virus appeared linked to several top co-occurrence clusters. Because HLA typing was unavailable for some donors at each locus, only the typed subset was used in association tests. A further reported finding was that TCR beta sequences accurately predicted the HLA-A and HLA-B alleles for most subjects in the first cohort. Some IMGT-functional V segments, including TRBV6-2 and TRBV6-3, could not be distinguished by the 87-base-pair reads and were therefore excluded. A later genetic analysis reported fewer N-insertions in productive TCRs among donors in an Asian-associated ancestry cluster than the roughly 620-donor mean. When HLA alleles, especially DR and DQ, strongly co-occurred, attributing TCR associations to individual alleles was difficult. In a later analysis, HLA-associated TCR beta chains showed more clonal expansion and lower generation probabilities than non-associated chains that were equally common. In a later analysis, TCR association rates were found to vary across HLA loci, with the most associated TCRs seen for DRB1 alleles and the fewest for HLA-C alleles. Because counts were too low, roughly 17 rarely observed V segments, including chromosome 9 orphons, were left out of the earlier analysis of approximately 500 of the donors. A later analysis associated about 17,000 TCR beta sequences with specific HLA alleles at a false discovery rate of 0.05. Roughly uniform sequencing depth across donors was assumed in presence/absence analyses, although this assumption may not hold. An association between a missense DCLRE1C variant and V-gene and J-gene trimming of TCR beta chains was found in a later genetic analysis and replicated in an independent cohort. The sequencing pipeline was judged likely to have produced a cluster of highly shared sequence variants as a technical artifact. This cohort had only TCR beta chains sequenced, and the lack of alpha or paired-chain data limited which features could be detected. In an earlier analysis of 500 to 650 of the donors, most TCR beta V segments appeared in productive rearrangements about 87% or about 30% of the time, broadly matching IMGT annotations. While some public TCRs were present in many individuals, most TCR sequences turned up only very rarely across donors.

The library was made by the immunoSEQ multiplex PCR assay. For the multiplex PCR, a mixture combining 60 forward primers for TCR Vbeta segments and 13 reverse primers for TCR Jbeta segments was used. Amplification of the CDR3 region of rearranged TCR beta genes was performed with a multiplex PCR assay on genomic DNA. On the Illumina HiSeq System, the amplified TCR beta libraries were sequenced as 87-base-pair reads. The published analysis was carried out like this. In a later analysis, approximately 74 million unique TCR beta chains were counted across the 500 to 700 repertoires, and around 10 million of these chains were shared by at least two donors. A nearest-neighbor algorithm error-corrected the raw reads and collapsed the reads into unique sequences, merging closely related sequences to remove PCR and sequencing errors. To assign V, D and J gene segments, CDR3 sequences were aligned to IMGT reference sequences. For a sequence to be retained, a match of at least six nucleotides to both a V gene segment and a J gene segment was required. Rearrangements were classified as productive when the CDR3 lacked stop codons and remained in frame with V and J, and all other rearrangements were classified as non-productive. Following IMGT convention, CDR3 was defined as the stretch from the second conserved V-encoded cysteine up to the conserved J-encoded phenylalanine. In an earlier analysis of roughly 610 of the donors, sequences lacking an unambiguous match to a single V gene segment were excluded. An earlier analysis of approximately 590 of the donors called V segments functional above 56.7% productive rearrangements and segregating when the between-donor standard deviation exceeded 5%. A statistical classification framework was built for diagnosing cytomegalovirus status from the catalog of TCR beta chain sequences. In a later analysis, TCR nucleotide sequences were compared against IMGT/GENE-DB human TR gene sequences so that V and J genes could be assigned. In a later analysis, CDR3 sequences and most-parsimonious VDJ recombination scenarios were assigned using the TCRdist pipeline. In a later analysis, each TCR beta chain was defined by its CDR3 amino acid sequence together with its V-gene family, and reads without a unique V-gene family were excluded. A later analysis removed roughly 590 highly shared, low-generation-probability nucleotide sequences to deal with suspected cross-contamination and a sequencing artifact. In a later analysis, a clonal expansion index was calculated for each public chain from normalized within-repertoire ranks of inferred template counts. In a later analysis, generation probabilities were computed with a VDJ recombination model fitted to out-of-frame rearrangements, and the resulting probabilities were checked against IGoR. Hypergeometric tests were used in a later analysis to score TCR-TCR, TCR-HLA and TCR-CMV co-occurrence, with a repertoire-size bias correction applied to the TCR pairs. To estimate false discovery rates, a later analysis permuted the HLA or CMV assignments 20 times. In a later analysis, co-occurring TCRs were grouped using DBSCAN, with TCRdist sequence similarity added in when clustering inside HLA-allele-positive subsets. For co-occurrence clustering, repertoires with fewer than 30,000 or more than 120,000 public chains were excluded, along with a handful of repertoires with anomalous nucleotide sharing. Imported from immuneACCESS, the table was reduced by TCRdb to in-frame sequences with V and J called. These copies leave out some clones; in studies compared against another copy, an unresolved V gene accounts for under half, and the cause of the remainder is not known. V and J calls and clone size are as listed in that table; D and trimming were resolved from the DNA. For this sample, the table gives tens of thousands of clones. The ten biggest clones cover 3.5% to 5% of the sample.

The sequenced sample consisted of PBMCs. The rearranged segments are TRBV4-1 and TRBJ2-1, and perhaps TRBD2 as D gene, on 6 matching bases. The sequence derives from a middle-aged woman in good health and CMV-seropositive. The DNA reads TGCGCCAGCACCCAGGGACTCCCACTGGGTGAGCAGTTCTTC. Its translation is CASTQGLPLGEQFF.